This record looks at one T cell receptor beta chain sequence and its context. Because it lacks the conserved phenylalanine or tryptophan at the end, this CDR3 is likely a read error. The data stem from a study of regulatory T cells in long-lasting Graves disease. The sample's time point: persistent/refractory GD, antithyroid drugs over 5 years with positive TRAb. Following extraction of RNA from PBMCs, that RNA was used to make the TCR library. V lost 0 bases to trimming and J lost 3 bases, with 9 bases between them. Germline V gene lookup returns CDR1 SGHKS and CDR2 YYEKEE (reference sequence). The CDR3 loop spans 14 amino acids. Building the TCR beta libraries relied on iRepertoire HTBI primers, and CDR3 regions underwent Arm-PCR. TCRdb fed the multiplex PCR reads into MiXCR, producing one record per CDR3 protein. The data show 400,000 or so distinct CDR3 sequences, with less than 25% seen just once and about a fifth held by the top ten.

Source: peripheral blood mononuclear cells (PBMCs), taken when the disease was refractory, from a patient treated with antithyroid drugs. This sequence was found in a female donor with Graves disease. This chain links TRBV5-5 with TRBJ2-5; D possibly matches TRBD1 or TRBD2 (5 bases each). CDR3 coding DNA: TGTGCCAGCAGCTTGGGGGGGTGGAAAGAGACCCAGTACCTC. It yields the protein CASSLGGWKETQYL.